This T cell receptor beta chain emerged from a study of graft-versus-host responses after intestinal transplantation. Only in-frame clones appear in the TCRdb table, and some are missing; sequencing was by immunoSEQ multiplex PCR. Among about 100,000 clones listed, over 75% were seen once. Findings and limits, study-wide: High graft-versus-host to host-versus-graft clonal ratios were seen in allografts of patients with graft-donor T cell macrochimerism. Early declines in HvG clones that occurred post-transplant were associated with peak circulating GvH clone levels.

This clone appeared once. Its cognate antigen is unknown. Trimming shortened V by 5 bases and J by 4 bases, and 17 bases separated the two germline ends. The CDR3 sequence is 15 residues long. Germline V gene sequence: CDR1 SEHNR, CDR2 FQNEAQ (reference sequence). The chain is built from TRBV7-9 and TRBJ1-2; no clear D. This sequence originates from a human donor who was the organ donor for an intestinal transplant. Here the sequenced sample was unstimulated CD4+ T cells sorted from spleen or lymph node cells, taken before transplant. The CDR3 spells CASSPDGRLGYGYTF. The CDR3 nucleotides are TGTGCCAGCAGCCCCGACGGCAGGCTAGGCTATGGCTACACCTTC.